This T cell receptor beta chain was identified during a study of response to subunit inactivated influenza vaccine. Findings and caveats of the study: The authors offered the suggestion that each seasonal influenza vaccination recruits few new T cells.

TCRdb reprocessed the RT-PCR reads with MiXCR, giving one entry per CDR3 protein. The repertoire includes about 700,000 distinct CDR3 sequences, approximately 14% of them detected once, and 6% to 7% sits in the top ten. This clonotype has more than one count but fewer than ten. Its antigen is not identified. The CDR3 spans 11 residues. From germline, CDR1 is SEHNR and CDR2 FQNEAQ (reference sequence). Trimming cost V 7 bases and J 5 bases, with 8 bases left between them. This chain joins TRBV7-9 and TRBJ2-5, with D unresolved. The material sequenced was PBMCs from blood, taken about 14 days before vaccination. This clonotype was sampled from a middle-aged man who received an inactivated influenza vaccine. DNA of the CDR3: TGTGCCAGCACTACCGGGGAGACCCAGTACTTC. Its protein is CASTTGETQYF.